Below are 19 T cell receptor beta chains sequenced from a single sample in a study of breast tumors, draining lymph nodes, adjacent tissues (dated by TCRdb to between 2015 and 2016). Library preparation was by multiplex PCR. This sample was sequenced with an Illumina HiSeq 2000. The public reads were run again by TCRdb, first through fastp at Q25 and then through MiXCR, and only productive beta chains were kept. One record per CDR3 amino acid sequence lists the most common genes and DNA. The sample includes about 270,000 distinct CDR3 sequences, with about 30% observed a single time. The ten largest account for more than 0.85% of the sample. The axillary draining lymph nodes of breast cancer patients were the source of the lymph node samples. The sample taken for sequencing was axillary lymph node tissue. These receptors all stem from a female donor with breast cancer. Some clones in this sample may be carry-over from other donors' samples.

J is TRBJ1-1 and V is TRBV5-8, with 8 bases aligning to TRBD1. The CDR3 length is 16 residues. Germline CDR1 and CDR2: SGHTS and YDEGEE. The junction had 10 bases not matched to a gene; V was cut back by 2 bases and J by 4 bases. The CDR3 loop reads CASSFRQGPRGTEAFF. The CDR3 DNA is TGTGCCAGCAGCTTTAGACAGGGGCCTAGGGGCACTGAAGCTTTCTTT.

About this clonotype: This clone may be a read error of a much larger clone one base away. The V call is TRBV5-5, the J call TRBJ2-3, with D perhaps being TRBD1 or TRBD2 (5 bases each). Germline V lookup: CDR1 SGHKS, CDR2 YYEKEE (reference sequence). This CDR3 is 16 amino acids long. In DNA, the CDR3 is TGTGCCAGCAGCTTGTTGGGTGAGGGGCGCACAGCTACGCAGTATTTT. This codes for CASSLLGEGRTATQYF.

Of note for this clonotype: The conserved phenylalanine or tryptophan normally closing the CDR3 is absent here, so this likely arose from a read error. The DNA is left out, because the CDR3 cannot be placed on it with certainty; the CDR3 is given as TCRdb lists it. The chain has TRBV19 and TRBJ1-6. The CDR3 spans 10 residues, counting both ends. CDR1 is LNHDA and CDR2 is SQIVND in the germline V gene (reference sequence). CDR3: CASSLAGLHS.

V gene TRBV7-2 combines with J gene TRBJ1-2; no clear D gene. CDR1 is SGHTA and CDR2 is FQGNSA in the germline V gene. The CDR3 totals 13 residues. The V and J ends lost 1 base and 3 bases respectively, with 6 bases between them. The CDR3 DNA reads TGTGCCAGCAGCTTAGGTGGGCACTATGGCTACACCTTC. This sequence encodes CASSLGGHYGYTF. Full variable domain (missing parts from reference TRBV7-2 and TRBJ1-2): GAGVSQSPSNKVTEKGKDVELRCDPISGHTALYWYRQSLGQGLEFLIYFQGNSAPDKSGLPSDRFSAERTGGSVSTLTIQRTQQEDSAVYLCASSLGGHYGYTFGSGTRLTVV.

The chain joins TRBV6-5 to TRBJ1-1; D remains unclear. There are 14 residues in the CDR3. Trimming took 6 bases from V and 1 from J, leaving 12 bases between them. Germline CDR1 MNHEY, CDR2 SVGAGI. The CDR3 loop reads CASRDQPRNTEAFF. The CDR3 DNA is TGTGCCAGCAGAGACCAGCCACGGAACACTGAAGCTTTCTTT.

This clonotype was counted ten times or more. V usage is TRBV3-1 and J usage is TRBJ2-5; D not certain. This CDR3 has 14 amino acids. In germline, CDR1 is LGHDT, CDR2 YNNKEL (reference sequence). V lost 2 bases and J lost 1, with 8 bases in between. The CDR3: CASSQQRAQETQYF. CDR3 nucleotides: TGTGCCAGCAGCCAACAACGTGCCCAAGAGACCCAGTACTTC.

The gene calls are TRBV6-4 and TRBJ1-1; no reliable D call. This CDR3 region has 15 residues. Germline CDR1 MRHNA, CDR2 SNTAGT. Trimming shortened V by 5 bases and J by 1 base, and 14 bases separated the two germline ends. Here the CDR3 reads CASSHRGGPNTEAFF. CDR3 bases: TGTGCCAGCAGTCACCGAGGAGGGCCGAACACTGAAGCTTTCTTT.

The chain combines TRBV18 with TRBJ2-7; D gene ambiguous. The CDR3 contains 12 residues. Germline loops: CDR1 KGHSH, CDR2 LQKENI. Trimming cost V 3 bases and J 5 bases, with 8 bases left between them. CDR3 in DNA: TGTGCCAGCTCACCTAGAGAAAACGAGCAGTACTTC. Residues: CASSPRENEQYF. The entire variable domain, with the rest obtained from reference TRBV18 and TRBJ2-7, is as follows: NAGVMQNPRHLVRRRGQEARLRCSPMKGHSHVYWYRQLPEEGLKFMVYLQKENIIDESGMPKERFSAEFPKEGPSILRIQQVVRGDSAAYFCASSPRENEQYFGPGTRLTVT.

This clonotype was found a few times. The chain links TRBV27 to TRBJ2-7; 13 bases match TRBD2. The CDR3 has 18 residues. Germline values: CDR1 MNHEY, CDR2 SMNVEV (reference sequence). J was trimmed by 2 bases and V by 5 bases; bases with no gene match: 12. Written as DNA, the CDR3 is TGTGCCAGCAGTCTGAAGGTCGGACTAGCGGGAGAGACCTACGAGCAGTACTTC. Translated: CASSLKVGLAGETYEQYF.

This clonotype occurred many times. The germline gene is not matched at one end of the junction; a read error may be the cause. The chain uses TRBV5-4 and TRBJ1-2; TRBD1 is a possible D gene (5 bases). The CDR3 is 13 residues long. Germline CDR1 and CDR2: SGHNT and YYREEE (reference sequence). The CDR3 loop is CASSSQGAYGYTF. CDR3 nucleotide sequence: TGCGCCAGCAGCTCCCAGGGCGCCTATGGCTACACCTTC.

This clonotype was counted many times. For the CDR3, the DNA is TGTGCCAGCAGCCAATCATCCGTTTCTAACTATGGCTACACCTTC. It yields the protein CASSQSSVSNYGYTF. The rearrangement links TRBV16 to TRBJ1-2, with D unclear. The CDR3 extends over 15 amino acids. CDR1 is KGHSY and CDR2 is FQNENV in the germline V gene. V was shortened by 0 bases and J by 0 bases, with 8 bases between the two germline ends.

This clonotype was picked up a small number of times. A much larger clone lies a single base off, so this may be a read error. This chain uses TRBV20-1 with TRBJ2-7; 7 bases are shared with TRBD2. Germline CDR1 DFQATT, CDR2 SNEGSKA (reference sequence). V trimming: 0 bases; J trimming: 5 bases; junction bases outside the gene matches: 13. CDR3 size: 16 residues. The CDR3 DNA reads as TGCAGTGCTAGAGAAGATCGCCTAGCGGCACTCAACGAGCAGTACTTC. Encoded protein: CSAREDRLAALNEQYF.

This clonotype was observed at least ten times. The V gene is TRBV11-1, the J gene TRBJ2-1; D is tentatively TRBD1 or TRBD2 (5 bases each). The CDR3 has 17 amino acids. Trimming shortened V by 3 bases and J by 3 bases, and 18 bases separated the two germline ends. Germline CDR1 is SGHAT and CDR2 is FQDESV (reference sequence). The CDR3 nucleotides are TGTGCCAGCAGCTTCCGCGTATCTATGGGGGTCTACAATGAGCAGTTCTTC. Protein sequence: CASSFRVSMGVYNEQFF.

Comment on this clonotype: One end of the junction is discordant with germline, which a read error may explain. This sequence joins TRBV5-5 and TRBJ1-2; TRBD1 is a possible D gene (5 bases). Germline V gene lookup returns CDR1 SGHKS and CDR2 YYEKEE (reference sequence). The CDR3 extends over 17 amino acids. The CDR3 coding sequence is TGCGCCAGCAGCCTACCCCCTGACAGTCCTTCTAACTATGGCTACACCTTC. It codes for CASSLPPDSPSNYGYTF.

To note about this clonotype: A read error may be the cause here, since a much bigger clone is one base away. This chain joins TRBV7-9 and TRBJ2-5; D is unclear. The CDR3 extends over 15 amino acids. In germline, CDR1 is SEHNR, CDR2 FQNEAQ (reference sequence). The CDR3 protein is CASSLSSGSQETQCF. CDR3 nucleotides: TGTGCCAGCAGCTTATCTTCCGGGTCCCAAGAGACCCAGTGCTTC.

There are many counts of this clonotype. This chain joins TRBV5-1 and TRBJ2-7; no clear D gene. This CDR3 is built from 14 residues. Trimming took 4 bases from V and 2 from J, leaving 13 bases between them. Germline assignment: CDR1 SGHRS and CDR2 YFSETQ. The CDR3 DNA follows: TGCGCCAGCAGCCAGACTTGGAAGCCCTACGAGCAGTACTTC. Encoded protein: CASSQTWKPYEQYF.

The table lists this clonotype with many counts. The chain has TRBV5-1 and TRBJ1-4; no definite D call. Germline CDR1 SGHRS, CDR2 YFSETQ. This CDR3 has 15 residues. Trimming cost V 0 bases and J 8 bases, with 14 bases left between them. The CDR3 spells CASSLVAGQEEKLFF. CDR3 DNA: TGCGCCAGCAGCTTGGTGGCAGGCCAAGAGGAAAAACTGTTTTTT.

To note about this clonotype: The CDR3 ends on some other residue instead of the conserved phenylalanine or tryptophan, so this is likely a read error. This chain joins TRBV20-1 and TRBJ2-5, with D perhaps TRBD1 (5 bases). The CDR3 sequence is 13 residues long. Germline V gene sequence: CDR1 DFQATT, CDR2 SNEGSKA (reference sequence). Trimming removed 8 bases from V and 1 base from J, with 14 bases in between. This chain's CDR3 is CSSQDTLQETQYL. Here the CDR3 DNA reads TGCAGTAGTCAGGACACACTCCAAGAGACCCAGTACCTC.

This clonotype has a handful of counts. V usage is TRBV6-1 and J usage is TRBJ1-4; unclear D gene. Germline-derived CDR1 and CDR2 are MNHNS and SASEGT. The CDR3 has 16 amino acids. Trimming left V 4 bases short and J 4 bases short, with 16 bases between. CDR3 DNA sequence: TGTGCCAGCAGTGTAGCTACCAGACAACTTAATGAAAAACTGTTTTTT. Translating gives CASSVATRQLNEKLFF.